The clone carrying this TCR beta chain showed up just a few times. These data originate in a study of T cells in Graves' hyperthyroidism and ophthalmopathy. Newly diagnosed patients aged 18 to 65 had hyperthyroidism of under 2 months' duration. Pregnant or lactating patients were excluded, as were those with uncontrolled infection or other autoimmune disease. CDR3 length: 11 amino acids. V dropped 4 bases and J dropped 10 bases, with 8 bases sitting between them. Germline V gene data show CDR1 as MNHNS and CDR2 as SASEGT. Amplified TCR beta CDR3 regions came from RNA transcripts. In the first-round RT-PCR of the TCR CDR3, the HTBI primer set was used. TCRdb reanalysed the multiplex PCR reads using MiXCR and keeps one entry per CDR3 protein. The sample has around 400,000 distinct CDR3 sequences; more than 20% are singletons.

The source material was blood. The rearrangement uses TRBV6-1 and TRBJ2-1; D not certain. This clonotype originated in a man in his forties or fifties with Graves' hyperthyroidism. The CDR3 DNA sequence: TGTGCCAGCAGTGGCCATCACGAGCAGTTCTTC. Translated: CASSGHHEQFF.